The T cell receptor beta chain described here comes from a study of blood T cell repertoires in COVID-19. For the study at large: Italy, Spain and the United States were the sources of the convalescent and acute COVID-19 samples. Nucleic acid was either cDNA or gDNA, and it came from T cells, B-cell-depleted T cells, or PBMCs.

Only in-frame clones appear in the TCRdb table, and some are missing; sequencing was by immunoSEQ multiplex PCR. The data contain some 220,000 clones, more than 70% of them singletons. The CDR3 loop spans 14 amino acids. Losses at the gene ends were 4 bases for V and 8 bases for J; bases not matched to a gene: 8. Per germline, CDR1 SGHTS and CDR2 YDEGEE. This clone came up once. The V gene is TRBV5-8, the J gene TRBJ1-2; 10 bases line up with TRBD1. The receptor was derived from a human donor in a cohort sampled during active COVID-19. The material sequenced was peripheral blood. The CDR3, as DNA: TGTGCCAGCAGCCGCCGGGACAGGGGAAGAGGCTACACCTTC. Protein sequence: CASSRRDRGRGYTF.